The 18 T cell receptor beta chains listed next were all sequenced from one sample in a study of blood T cell repertoires in COVID-19. The data were produced by immunoSEQ multiplex PCR, yet TCRdb's version contains in-frame clones alone and is incomplete. The sample yields about 180,000 clones, about 81% seen once. Sequencing input: peripheral blood. These TCRs come from a woman at least 80 years old with COVID-19, enrolled during active disease.

The chain links TRBV21-1 to TRBJ1-1; the table's D call of TRBD1 was not tested on the DNA. TRBV21-1 is a recognized pseudogene. This CDR3 region has 17 residues. CDR3 region: CASSKGIGDREVPEAFF. CDR3 sequence (DNA): TGTGCCAGCAGCAAAGGAATAGGCGACAGGGAAGTGCCTGAAGCTTTCTTT.

This chain links TRBV28 with TRBJ1-4; TRBD1 aligns across 7 bases. The germline V gene has CDR1 MDHEN and CDR2 SYDVKM. V was clipped by 5 bases and J by 8 bases; unmatched bases: 8. CDR3 size: 14 residues. The CDR3 spells CASSLQGLGEKLFF. The CDR3, as DNA: TGTGCCAGCAGTCTACAGGGGCTAGGGGAAAAACTGTTTTTT.

This clone was detected once. The same CDR3 arises from other DNA sequences in this sample as well. The rearrangement links TRBV12-3 or TRBV12-4 to TRBJ2-5; 9 bases map to TRBD2. The J segment lost 4 bases and the V segment lost 3 bases, leaving 0 bases of the junction unmatched. This CDR3 has 13 amino acids. CDR3 sequence (DNA): TGTGCCAGCAGTTTGCGGGGGGGAGAGACCCAGTACTTC. It encodes CASSLRGGETQYF.

The chain has TRBV28 and TRBJ1-5; 11 positions match TRBD1. After removal of 5 bases from V and 7 bases from J, the junction contained 10 bases not matched to a gene. The germline gives CDR1 MDHEN, CDR2 SYDVKM. The CDR3 is 16 amino acids. The CDR3 nucleotides are TGTGCCAGCAGTGCCGGGGACAGGGGGGTCAAGCAGCCCCAGCATTTT. It codes for CASSAGDRGVKQPQHF.

Worth noting for this clone: The same CDR3 arises from other DNA sequences in this sample as well. The gene calls are TRBV6-5 and TRBJ2-7, with TRBD1 identical over 11 bases. With 3 bases clipped from V and 11 bases from J, the junction kept 3 bases outside the gene matches. This CDR3 is built from 12 residues. Looked up from germline, CDR1 is MNHEY and CDR2 is SVGAGI. The CDR3 DNA reads TGTGCCAGCAGTTATCCGGGACAGGGGGAGTACTTC. This sequence encodes CASSYPGQGEYF.

This rearrangement joins TRBV30 to TRBJ2-7; 9 bases agree with TRBD2. V shed 0 bases and J 1 base; nucleotides not matched to a gene: 4. The CDR3 spans 15 residues. Germline-derived CDR1 and CDR2 are GTSNPN and SVGIG (reference sequence). In DNA, the CDR3 is TGTGCCTGGAGTGTAGTGGCGGGGGGGTCCTACGAGCAGTACTTC. Protein product: CAWSVVAGGSYEQYF.

The V and J genes are TRBV28 and TRBJ1-2, with 9 nucleotides matching TRBD1. Germline V lookup: CDR1 MDHEN, CDR2 SYDVKM. CDR3 length: 18 amino acids. Germline trimming cut 3 bases from V and 3 bases from J; bases unmatched to any gene: 14. This CDR3 reads CASSFPLFADRGDYGYTF. As DNA, the CDR3 is TGTGCCAGCAGTTTCCCTCTATTCGCAGACAGGGGGGACTATGGCTACACCTTC.

The chain is built from TRBV29-1 and TRBJ1-3; D not resolved. V dropped 5 bases and J dropped 0 bases, with 14 bases sitting between them. This CDR3 contains 15 residues. CDR1 is SQVTM, CDR2 ANQGSEA, per germline. Here the CDR3 reads CSVLHQAISGNTIYF. The DNA of the CDR3 is TGCAGCGTTCTACACCAGGCTATCTCTGGAAACACCATATATTTT. Full variable domain (rest looked up from reference TRBV29-1 and TRBJ1-3): SAVISQKPSRDICQRGTSLTIQCQVDSQVTMMFWYRQQPGQSLTLIATANQGSEATYESGFVIDKFPISRPNLTFSTLTVSNMSPEDSSIYLCSVLHQAISGNTIYFGEGSWLTVV.

V and J are TRBV7-2 and TRBJ1-5, with a possible D match to TRBD1 (6 bases). Germline CDR1 and CDR2: SGHTA and FQGNSA. V lost 1 base and J 5 bases, leaving 15 bases between the germline ends. The CDR3 extends over 16 amino acids. The CDR3 spells CASSLEAGAMYQPQHF. The CDR3 DNA sequence: TGTGCCAGCAGCTTAGAGGCGGGGGCTATGTATCAGCCCCAGCATTTT.

The V call is TRBV7-9, the J call TRBJ1-5, with 10 bases that match TRBD1. Germline trimming cut 1 base from V and 7 bases from J; bases unmatched to any gene: 13. This CDR3 is 18 amino acids long. CDR1 SEHNR and CDR2 FQNEAQ come from the germline V gene (reference sequence). CDR3 protein: CASSLGGQGGKGFQPQHF. The CDR3 DNA sequence: TGTGCCAGCAGCTTAGGTGGACAGGGGGGTAAGGGATTCCAGCCCCAGCATTTT.

The chain couples TRBV7-6 to TRBJ2-2; 7 nucleotides agree with TRBD1. Unmatched junction bases numbered 5, after V lost 0 bases and J lost 4 bases. The CDR3 consists of 16 residues. CDR1 is SGHVS, CDR2 FNYEAQ, per germline. CDR3 DNA: TGTGCCAGCAGCTTAGCTACCGGGACAGCCACCGGGGAGCTGTTTTTT. Amino acids: CASSLATGTATGELFF.

The J gene is TRBJ2-1, the V gene TRBV27; the D gene is possibly TRBD1 (6 bases). V was trimmed by 1 base and J by 6 bases, leaving 13 bases between them. CDR1 and CDR2 from the germline V gene are MNHEY and SMNVEV (reference sequence). The CDR3 loop spans 15 amino acids. The CDR3 reads CASSLYRDGGNEQFF. CDR3 nucleotides: TGTGCCAGCAGTTTATACAGGGATGGAGGCAATGAGCAGTTCTTC.

The chain has TRBV2 and TRBJ1-5; 8 nucleotides match TRBD1. J was trimmed by 7 bases and V by 5 bases; bases with no gene match: 13. Germline V CDR1 and CDR2: SNHLY, FYNNEI. CDR3 size: 16 residues. The CDR3 reads CASSRPGDRRFQPQHF. CDR3 coding DNA: TGTGCCAGCAGTAGACCGGGGGACAGGAGGTTCCAGCCCCAGCATTTT.

The sample holds one count of this clone. The genes are TRBV28 and TRBJ1-4; no clear D gene. Trimming pared 3 bases from V and 4 bases from J, leaving 9 bases between. CDR1 and CDR2 (germline): MDHEN, SYDVKM. The CDR3 totals 14 residues. CDR3 DNA: TGTGCCAGCAGTTTGGGCCCGAATAATGAAAAACTGTTTTTT. Translation gives CASSLGPNNEKLFF. The whole variable domain, filled in from reference TRBV28 and TRBJ1-4, reads DVKVTQSSRYLVKRTGEKVFLECVQDMDHENMFWYRQDPGLGLRLIYFSYDVKMKEKGDIPEGYSVSREKKERFSLILESASTNQTSMYLCASSLGPNNEKLFFGSGTQLSVL.

The chain recombines TRBV7-2 with TRBJ2-3; tentative D call: TRBD2 (6 bases). Germline CDR1 reads SGHTA; CDR2 reads FQGNSA. V lost 1 base and J lost 1, with 12 bases in between. The CDR3 loop spans 16 amino acids. DNA of the CDR3: TGTGCCAGCAGCTTAGTTGGCGGGACCGGCACAGATACGCAGTATTTT. Translation: CASSLVGGTGTDTQYF.

The chain has TRBV28 and TRBJ2-7; the D is unclear. V lost 4 bases and J lost 3, with 13 bases in between. Germline assignment: CDR1 MDHEN and CDR2 SYDVKM. This CDR3 has 14 amino acids. CDR3 loop: CASSYSHVRYEQYF. CDR3 bases: TGTGCCAGCAGTTACAGCCACGTTCGCTACGAGCAGTACTTC.

The chain joins TRBV7-6 to TRBJ2-1, with D unclear. Germline V gives CDR1 SGHVS, CDR2 FNYEAQ. Trimming took 6 bases from V and 2 from J, leaving 11 bases between them. The CDR3 totals 14 residues. CDR3 nucleotide sequence: TGTGCCAGCAGTATCGACTTGACCTACAATGAGCAGTTCTTC. It is translated as CASSIDLTYNEQFF.

The chain employs TRBV7-6 and TRBJ1-3, with 7 bases identical to TRBD1. With V trimmed by 0 bases and J by 3 bases, 5 bases remained unmatched. Germline CDR1 is SGHVS and CDR2 is FNYEAQ. The CDR3 extends over 16 amino acids. CDR3 bases: TGTGCCAGCAGCTTAGCGGACCCAGGGGGTGGAAACACCATATATTTT. Translated: CASSLADPGGGNTIYF.